This T cell receptor beta chain is from a study of molecular identifiers for immune sequencing clone quantification (dated by TCRdb to the late 2010s). For the study in its entirety: For a replicate experiment, RNA from roughly 20,000 or 100,000 naive CD8 T cells was divided into five aliquots, and four of the five aliquots were sequenced. This methods study used CD8 T cells to benchmark TCR RNA copy counting and molecular-identifier clustering-based TCR repertoire sequencing (MIDCIRS).

The junction carries 13 bases between V and J, which are trimmed by 3 bases and 1 base respectively. The CDR1 and CDR2 encoded by the germline V gene (reference sequence) are LNHDA and SQIVND. The CDR3, cysteine through phenylalanine, is 16 amino acids long. The DNA shown is the 48-base CDR3, in frame from base 1. Libraries of naive CD8 T cells were generated from about 21,000 to 970,000 sorted cells, with 10%, 30% or 50% of the purified RNA used. On a BD FACSAria II, naive CD8 T cells were FACS-sorted as CD8+CD4-CCR7+CD45RA+ and collected into RLT Plus buffer. To test detection sensitivity, Jurkat RNA equal to some 11 TCR copies was added to samples of about 18,000-1,100,000 naive CD8 T cells. CD8 T cells were enriched with RosetteSep CD8+ T Cell Enrichment Cocktail and Ficoll-Paque, followed by ACK red cell lysis. This clonotype occurred many times. Its cognate antigen has yet to be identified. No base quality values were provided; no much bigger clone lies one nucleotide off.

Library preparation employed PCR. Sequencing was carried out with an Illumina HiSeq 4000. Bulk TCR libraries were generated as previously described, with the TCR primers listed in Table S5 used. Purification of total RNA was performed with the Qiagen AllPrep DNA/RNA kit. Reads from multiple sequencing runs of the same library were pooled before analysis. The study's processing was this. Reads were retained only if the reads had an exact TCR constant sequence, and the retained reads were trimmed to 150 nt and grouped according to their 12-nt molecular barcodes. Reads within each barcode group were sub-clustered using a 15% Levenshtein threshold, and quality-weighted consensus sequences were constructed for each RNA molecule. Non-functional sequences were excluded, and lower-count sequences lying one edit away from another sequence were also excluded. Based on a fit of two negative binomial distributions, barcode sub-clusters having less than 20% of the maximum read count were discarded. Using fastp trimming at Q25 and MiXCR clonotype assembly, TCRdb reanalyzed the public sequencing data and kept in-frame beta chains. Every distinct CDR3 protein forms one entry, paired with its most common genes and DNA. These V and J calls originate from TCRdb's pipeline instead of the authors' own analysis. Counted in this sample were some 650,000 distinct CDR3 sequences; around 20% of them appeared once. The top ten clonotypes cover roughly 0.83% of the sample.

On the study overall, not on this receptor specifically: When barcode sub-clustering was not used, chimeric consensus sequences inflated TCR diversity, with chimeras reaching as high as 47%. Highly expanded clone sizes could be underestimated if identical TCR molecules share a barcode. About three recovered TCR RNA copies per cell were obtained by modeling, versus roughly 9.7 by digital PCR, implying a capture efficiency of about 30%. In CMV-specific effector cells, clones with more than 20 RNA copies accounted for over 97% of molecules, whereas in naive cells such clones accounted for under 1%. Spiked-in Jurkat TCR RNA equal to a single cell's worth was reported to be detectable even within one million naive CD8 T cells. Spiked-in Jurkat TCR RNA (10 copies' worth), which is not part of the donor repertoire, was contained in the naive libraries.

The V gene is TRBV19 and the J gene is TRBJ1-5; the D gene is unclear. The TCR was taken from a human donor in good health. Some libraries in this study had Jurkat cell RNA spiked in. The sample was naive CD8+ T cells from blood, with Jurkat cell RNA spiked in. Reading the label with the study, this specimen's cell subset or site is: FACS-sorted CD8+CD4-CCR7+CD45RA+ naive T cells. The DNA sequence is TGTGCCAGTAGTATGATCCCCCAGGCGAGCAATCAGCCCCAGCATTTT. It encodes CASSMIPQASNQPQHF.